The clone carrying this T cell receptor (beta chain) appeared a single time. This sample was included in a study of blood T cell repertoires in COVID-19. The overall study: Collection of acute and convalescent COVID-19 samples took place in the United States, Italy and Spain. PBMCs, B-cell-depleted T cells, or T cells provided the cDNA or gDNA that made up the material.

Per the study methods: Estimation of nucleated cell counts relied on the amplification of reference gene primers. TCRdb keeps only in-frame clones here, not all; method: immunoSEQ multiplex PCR. The V and J calls and the clone size are those of that table, but D and trimming were determined from the DNA. The sample records approximately 250,000 clones, approximately 84% being singletons. The CDR3 has 15 amino acids. The V segment lost 0 bases and the J segment 7 bases; nucleotides outside the gene matches: 6. In germline, CDR1 is GTSNPN, CDR2 SVGIG (reference sequence). The sequencing sample was made of peripheral blood. The genes are TRBV30 and TRBJ2-2; TRBD1 aligns across 9 bases. This receptor was taken from a man in his forties or fifties with acute or convalescent COVID-19. CDR3 loop: CAWSVQGARGGELFF. The CDR3 nucleotides read TGTGCCTGGAGTGTACAGGGGGCGCGTGGCGGGGAGCTGTTTTTT.